This T cell receptor (beta chain) was recovered during a study of CD8+CD57+ T cells in acquired aplastic anemia (dated by TCRdb to between 2018 and 2020). As for the study more broadly: On average, sorted CD4+ and CD8+ cells yielded 2.5 to 3.5 ug of extracted DNA, with a range of roughly 0.17 to 30 ug. CD8+CD57+ expansion was defined as a frequency above the mean frequency observed in healthy subjects.

Study-wide findings and limitations: Although roughly 29 CD8+ CDR3 sequences were shared by patients and controls, these sequences appeared highly expressed in patients and within the immunodominant clones of patients. No significant difference in CD8+ Simpson's diversity was found between patients and healthy controls (P=0.060).

CDR1 is given as SQVTM and CDR2 as ANQGSEA, both from the germline V gene. Trimming accounts for 5 bases at V and 2 bases at J, while the number of junction bases matched to no gene is 3. Inclusive of the bounding cysteine and phenylalanine, the CDR3 is 12 residues long. Only the CDR3 portion is preserved as DNA: 36 bases, with reading frame beginning at the first base. The patients picked for sequencing were ones in whom flow cytometry had shown an expansion of CD8+CD57+ cells. Every patient had a diagnosis of severe acquired aplastic anemia based on International Study of Aplastic Anemia and Agranulocytosis and Camitta criteria. No patient had received any therapy when blood was sampled. In this study, sorted CD4+ and CD8+ T cells from the blood of healthy subjects and of severe aplastic anemia patients had their TCR repertoires deep-sequenced. Patients were enrolled in the USA under clinicaltrials.gov protocols 00001620, 01623167, 00001397, 00071045, 00081523 and 00961064. Ficoll-Paque density gradient centrifugation was used to isolate peripheral blood mononuclear cells. Before DNA extraction, CD4+ and CD8+ T cells were sorted with FACS or magnetic beads.

Profiling of TCR beta VDJ combinations and CDR3 sequences used genomic DNA as the template. An Illumina HiSeq 2000 was used for TCR repertoire sequencing. As for how the authors treated the data: Repertoire assessment relied on Simpson's diversity index, CDR3 size and DJ length profiles, and TRBV/TRBJ rearrangement plots. The immunodominant clone was defined as the most abundant DNA sequence in deep sequencing data. CDR3 amino acid sequences were screened for sharing across subjects and were compared with published repertoires and the VDJdb database. TCRdb reprocessed the public reads (quality trimming at Q25 with fastp, clone calling with MiXCR) and kept in-frame beta chains. Entries that share a CDR3 protein sequence are merged under the most common genes and DNA. TCRdb, not the authors, supplied the V and J calls. The sample contains 200,000 to 300,000 distinct CDR3 sequences, around 45% of them found a single time. Of the sample, 7.8% is held by the ten largest clones.

This clonotype has ten or more counts. Which antigen it targets is not known. Within one base of it there is no much larger clone, and no base qualities were kept. This clonotype was sampled from a human donor with aplastic anemia. The source material was sorted CD4+, CD8+, or CD8+CD57+ T cells (not recorded which) from PBMCs. The chain was built from TRBV29-1 and TRBJ2-7, with 7 bases aligning to TRBD2. The DNA sequence follows: TGCAGCGTTAGCGGGGCTACCTACGAGCAGTACTTC. Protein translation: CSVSGATYEQYF.